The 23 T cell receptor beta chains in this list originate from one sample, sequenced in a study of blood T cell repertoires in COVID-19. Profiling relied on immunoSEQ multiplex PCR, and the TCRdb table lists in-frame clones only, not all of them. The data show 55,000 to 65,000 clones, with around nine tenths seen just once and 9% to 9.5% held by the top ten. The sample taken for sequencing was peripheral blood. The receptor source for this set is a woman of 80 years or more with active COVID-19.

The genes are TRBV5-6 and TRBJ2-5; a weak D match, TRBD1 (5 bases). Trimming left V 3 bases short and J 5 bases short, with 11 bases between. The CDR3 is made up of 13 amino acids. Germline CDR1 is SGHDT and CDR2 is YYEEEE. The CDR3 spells CASSSGFRETQYF. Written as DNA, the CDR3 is TGTGCCAGCAGCTCAGGGTTTAGGGAGACCCAGTACTTC.

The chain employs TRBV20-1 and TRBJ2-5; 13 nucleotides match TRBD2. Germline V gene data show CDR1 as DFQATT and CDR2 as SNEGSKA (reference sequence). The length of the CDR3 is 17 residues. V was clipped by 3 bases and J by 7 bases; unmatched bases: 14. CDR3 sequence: CSASKLAGGILGGTQYF. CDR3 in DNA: TGCAGTGCTAGTAAACTAGCGGGGGGGATACTCGGAGGGACCCAGTACTTC.

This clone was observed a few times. CDR3 bases: TGTGCCTGGAGTGTAGACAGGGGGTGGTCACCCCTCCACTTT. Protein product: CAWSVDRGWSPLHF. This chain uses TRBV30 with TRBJ1-6; 9 nucleotides agree with TRBD1. V trimming: 0 bases; J trimming: 10 bases; junction bases outside the gene matches: 4. Germline V CDR1 and CDR2: GTSNPN, SVGIG (reference sequence). The CDR3 is made up of 14 amino acids.

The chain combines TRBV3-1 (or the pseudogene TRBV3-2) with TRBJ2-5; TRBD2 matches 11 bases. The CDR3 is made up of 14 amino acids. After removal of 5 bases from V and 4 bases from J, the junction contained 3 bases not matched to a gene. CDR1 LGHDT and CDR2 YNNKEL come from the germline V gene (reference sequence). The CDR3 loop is CASSASGGPETQYF. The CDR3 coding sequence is TGTGCCAGCAGCGCTAGCGGGGGGCCAGAGACCCAGTACTTC.

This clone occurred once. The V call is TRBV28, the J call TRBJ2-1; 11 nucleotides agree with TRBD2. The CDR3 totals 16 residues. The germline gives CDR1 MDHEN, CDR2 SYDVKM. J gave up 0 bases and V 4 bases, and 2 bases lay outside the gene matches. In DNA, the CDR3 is TGTGCCAGCAGTTCTAGCGGGGGGCCCTCCTACAATGAGCAGTTCTTC. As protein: CASSSSGGPSYNEQFF. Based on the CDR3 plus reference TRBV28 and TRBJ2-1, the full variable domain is DVKVTQSSRYLVKRTGEKVFLECVQDMDHENMFWYRQDPGLGLRLIYFSYDVKMKEKGDIPEGYSVSREKKERFSLILESASTNQTSMYLCASSSSGGPSYNEQFFGPGTRLTVL.

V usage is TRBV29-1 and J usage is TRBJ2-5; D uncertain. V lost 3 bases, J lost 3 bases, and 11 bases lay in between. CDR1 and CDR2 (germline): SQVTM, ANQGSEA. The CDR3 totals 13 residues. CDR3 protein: CSVDLKQEETQYF. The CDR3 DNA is TGCAGCGTTGATTTAAAGCAGGAAGAGACCCAGTACTTC.

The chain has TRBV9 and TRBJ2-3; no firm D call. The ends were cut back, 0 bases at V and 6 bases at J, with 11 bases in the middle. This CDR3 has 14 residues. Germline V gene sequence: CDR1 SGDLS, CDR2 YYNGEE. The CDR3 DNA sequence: TGTGCCAGCAGCGTAGGAGGAGACGGGGATACGCAGTATTTT. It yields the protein CASSVGGDGDTQYF.

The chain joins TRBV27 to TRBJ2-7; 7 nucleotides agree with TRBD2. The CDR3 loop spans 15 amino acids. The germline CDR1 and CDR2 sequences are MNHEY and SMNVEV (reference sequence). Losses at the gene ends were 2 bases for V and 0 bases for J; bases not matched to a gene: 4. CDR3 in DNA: TGTGCCAGCAGTTTACTCCCTAGCGGCTCCTACGAGCAGTACTTC. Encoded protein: CASSLLPSGSYEQYF.

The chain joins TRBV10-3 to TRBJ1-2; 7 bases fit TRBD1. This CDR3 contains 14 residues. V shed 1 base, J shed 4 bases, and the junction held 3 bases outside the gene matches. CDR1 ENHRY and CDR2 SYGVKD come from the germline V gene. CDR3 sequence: CAISEFPGGYGYTF. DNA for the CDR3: TGTGCCATCAGTGAGTTCCCAGGGGGCTATGGCTACACCTTC.

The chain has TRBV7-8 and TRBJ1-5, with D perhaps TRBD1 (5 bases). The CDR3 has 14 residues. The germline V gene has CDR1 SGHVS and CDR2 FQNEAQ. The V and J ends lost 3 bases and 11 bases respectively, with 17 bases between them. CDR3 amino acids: CASSFGTDRGAQHF. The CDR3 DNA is TGTGCCAGCAGCTTTGGGACTGACCGGGGAGCCCAGCATTTT.

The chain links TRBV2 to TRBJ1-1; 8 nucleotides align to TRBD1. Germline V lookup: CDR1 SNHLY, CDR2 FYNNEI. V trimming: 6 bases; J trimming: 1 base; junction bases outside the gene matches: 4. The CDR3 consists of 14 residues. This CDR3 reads CASRETGANTEAFF. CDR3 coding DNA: TGTGCCAGCAGAGAGACAGGGGCGAACACTGAAGCTTTCTTT. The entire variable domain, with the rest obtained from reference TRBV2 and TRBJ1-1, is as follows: EPEVTQTPSHQVTQMGQEVILRCVPISNHLYFYWYRQILGQKVEFLVSFYNNEISEKSEIFDDQFSVERPDGSNFTLKIRSTKLEDSAMYFCASRETGANTEAFFGQGTRLTVV.

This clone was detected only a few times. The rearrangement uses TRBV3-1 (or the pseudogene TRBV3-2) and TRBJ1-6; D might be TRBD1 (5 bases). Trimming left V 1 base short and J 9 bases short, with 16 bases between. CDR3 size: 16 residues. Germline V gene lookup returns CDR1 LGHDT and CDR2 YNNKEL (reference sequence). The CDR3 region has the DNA TGTGCCAGCAGCCAAGGAACGACAGCTAGGCGTTCACCCCTCCACTTT. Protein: CASSQGTTARRSPLHF.

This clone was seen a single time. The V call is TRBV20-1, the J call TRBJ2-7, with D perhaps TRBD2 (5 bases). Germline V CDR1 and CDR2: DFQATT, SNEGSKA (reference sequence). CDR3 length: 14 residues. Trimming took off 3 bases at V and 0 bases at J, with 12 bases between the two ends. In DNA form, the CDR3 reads TGCAGTGCTAGTATTGCTAGCAACTCCTACGAGCAGTACTTC. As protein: CSASIASNSYEQYF.

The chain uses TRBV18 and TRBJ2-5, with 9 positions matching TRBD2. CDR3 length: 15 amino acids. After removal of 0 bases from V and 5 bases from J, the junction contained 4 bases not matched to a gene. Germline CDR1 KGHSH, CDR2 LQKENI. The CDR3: CASSPPGLAGETQYF. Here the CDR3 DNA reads TGTGCCAGCTCACCACCGGGGCTAGCGGGGGAGACCCAGTACTTC.

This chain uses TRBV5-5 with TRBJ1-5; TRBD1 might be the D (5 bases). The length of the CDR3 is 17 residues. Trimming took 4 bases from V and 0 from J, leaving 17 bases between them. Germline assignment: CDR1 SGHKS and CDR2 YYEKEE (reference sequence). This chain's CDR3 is CASSATFTGVSNQPQHF. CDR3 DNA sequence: TGTGCCAGCAGCGCCACCTTCACAGGCGTTAGCAATCAGCCCCAGCATTTT.

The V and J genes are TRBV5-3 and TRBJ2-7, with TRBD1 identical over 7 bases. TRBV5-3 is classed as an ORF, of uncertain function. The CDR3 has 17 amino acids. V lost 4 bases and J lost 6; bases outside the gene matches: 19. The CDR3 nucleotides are TGTGCCAGAAGCGAGGGACAGATCGAGACTGTTCGACGCGAGCAGTACTTC. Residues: CARSEGQIETVRREQYF.

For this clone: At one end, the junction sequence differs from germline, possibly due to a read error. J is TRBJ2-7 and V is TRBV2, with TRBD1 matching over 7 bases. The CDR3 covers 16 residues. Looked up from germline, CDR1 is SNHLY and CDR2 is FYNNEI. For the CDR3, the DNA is TGTGCCAGCAGCGAAGTAGTTGTGAGGGGGCCGTACGAGCAGTACTTC. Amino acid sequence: CASSEVVVRGPYEQYF.

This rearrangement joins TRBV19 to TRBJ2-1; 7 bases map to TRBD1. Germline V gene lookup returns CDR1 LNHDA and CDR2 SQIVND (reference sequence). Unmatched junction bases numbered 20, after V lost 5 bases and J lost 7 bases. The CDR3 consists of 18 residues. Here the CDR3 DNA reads TGTGCCAGTAGTCCGGGACAGATTTATTGGGGTCAAAGGAATGAGCAGTTCTTC. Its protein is CASSPGQIYWGQRNEQFF.

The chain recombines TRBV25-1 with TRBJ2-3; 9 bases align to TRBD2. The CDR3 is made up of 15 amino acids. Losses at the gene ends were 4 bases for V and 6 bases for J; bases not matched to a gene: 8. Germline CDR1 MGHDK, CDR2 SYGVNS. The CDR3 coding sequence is TGTGCCAGCAGTGGGCTATCGCGGGGGGGCGATACGCAGTATTTT. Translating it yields CASSGLSRGGDTQYF.

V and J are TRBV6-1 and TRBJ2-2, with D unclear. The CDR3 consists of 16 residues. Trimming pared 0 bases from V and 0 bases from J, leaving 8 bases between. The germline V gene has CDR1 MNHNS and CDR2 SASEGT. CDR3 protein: CASSEAVRSNTGELFF. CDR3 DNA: TGTGCCAGCAGTGAAGCCGTGAGATCGAACACCGGGGAGCTGTTTTTT.

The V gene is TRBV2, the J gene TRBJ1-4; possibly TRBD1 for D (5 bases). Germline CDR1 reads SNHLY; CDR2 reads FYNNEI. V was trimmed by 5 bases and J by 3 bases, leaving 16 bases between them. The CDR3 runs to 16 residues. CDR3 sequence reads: CASSWGEKVSNEKLFF. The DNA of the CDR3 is TGTGCCAGCAGTTGGGGGGAGAAGGTGTCTAATGAAAAACTGTTTTTT.

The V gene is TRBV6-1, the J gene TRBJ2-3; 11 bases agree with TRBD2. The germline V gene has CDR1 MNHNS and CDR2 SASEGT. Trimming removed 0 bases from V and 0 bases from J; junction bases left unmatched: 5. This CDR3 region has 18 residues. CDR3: CASSEAHRLAGSTDTQYF. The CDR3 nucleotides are TGTGCCAGCAGTGAAGCCCACAGACTAGCGGGAAGCACAGATACGCAGTATTTT.

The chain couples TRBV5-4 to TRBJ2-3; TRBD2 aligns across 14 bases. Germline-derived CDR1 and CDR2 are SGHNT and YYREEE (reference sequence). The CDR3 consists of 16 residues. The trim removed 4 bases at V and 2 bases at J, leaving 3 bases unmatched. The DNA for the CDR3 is TGTGCCAGCAGCGGACTAGCGGGAGGACTCACAGATACGCAGTATTTT. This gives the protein CASSGLAGGLTDTQYF.